This T cell receptor beta chain was captured by sequencing in a study of technical replicates of blood from a handful of donors. There are 13 residues in the CDR3. The germline V gene has CDR1 MNHNS and CDR2 SASEGT. V gave up 6 bases and J gave up 6 bases, with 12 bases separating them. Libraries were prepared by immunoSEQ multiplex PCR; TCRdb keeps only in-frame clonotypes and omits some of them. Among some 14,000 clones listed, approximately 80% were seen once. The J gene is TRBJ1-5, the V gene TRBV6-1; unclear D gene. This receptor was identified in a human donor in good health. The sample taken for sequencing was PBMCs. The CDR3 DNA reads TGTGCCAGCAGAGAGAGGTTGACTCAGCCCCAGCATTTT. Protein sequence: CASRERLTQPQHF.